This TCR beta chain was recovered during a study of cytotoxic CD8 clonotypes in ibrutinib-treated CLL. There are 17 residues in the CDR3. Germline assignment: CDR1 KGHSH and CDR2 LQKENI. The V and J ends lost 3 bases and 2 bases, in that order; junction bases with no gene match: 9. This table comes from immunoSEQ multiplex PCR, and its TCRdb copy is limited to in-frame clones, with some not included. The sample has 140,000 or so clones, roughly 83% seen once. The receptor's source is a human donor with chronic lymphocytic leukemia. V gene TRBV18 combines with J gene TRBJ2-1, with 8 positions matching TRBD1. Sequencing used PBMCs, obtained after 12 months of ibrutinib treatment. The CDR3 reads CASSPLLTGDPYNEQFF. The CDR3 bases are TGTGCCAGCTCACCGTTGTTGACAGGGGACCCCTACAATGAGCAGTTCTTC.